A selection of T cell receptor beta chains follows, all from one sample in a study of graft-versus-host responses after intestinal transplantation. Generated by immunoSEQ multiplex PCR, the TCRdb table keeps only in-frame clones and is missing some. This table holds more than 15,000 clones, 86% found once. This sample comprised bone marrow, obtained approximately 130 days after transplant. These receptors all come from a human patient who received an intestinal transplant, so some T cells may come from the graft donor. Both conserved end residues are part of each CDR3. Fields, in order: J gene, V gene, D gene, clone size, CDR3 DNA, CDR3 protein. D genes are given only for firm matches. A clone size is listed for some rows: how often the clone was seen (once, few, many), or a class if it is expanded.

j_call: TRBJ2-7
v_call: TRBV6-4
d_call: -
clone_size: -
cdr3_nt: TGTGCCAGCAGTCCGGGACCCCACTACGAGCAGTACTTC
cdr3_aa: CASSPGPHYEQYF

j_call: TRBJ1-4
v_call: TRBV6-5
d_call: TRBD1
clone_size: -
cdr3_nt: TGTGCCAGCAGGACCGGGACAGATCATGAAAAACTGTTTTTT
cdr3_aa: CASRTGTDHEKLFF

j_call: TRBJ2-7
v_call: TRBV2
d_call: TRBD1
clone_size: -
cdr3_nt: TGTGCCAGCAGGTCCCCGAGACAGGGGGCGGACGAGCAGTACTTC
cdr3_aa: CASRSPRQGADEQYF

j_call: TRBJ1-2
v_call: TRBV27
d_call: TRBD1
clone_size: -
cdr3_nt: TGTGCCAGCAGTTACCGGACAGGGGGCTATGGCTACACCTTC
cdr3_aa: CASSYRTGGYGYTF

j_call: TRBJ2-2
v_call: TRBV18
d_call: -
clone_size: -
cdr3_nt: TGTGCCAGCTCTGGGGGCCGGGGAGATCGCAACACCGGGGAGCTGTTTTTT
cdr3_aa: CASSGGRGDRNTGELFF

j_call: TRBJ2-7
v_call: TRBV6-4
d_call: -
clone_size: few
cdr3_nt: TGTGCCAGCAGTGACTCGTTCAGGTCCGAGCAGTACTTC
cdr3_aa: CASSDSFRSEQYF

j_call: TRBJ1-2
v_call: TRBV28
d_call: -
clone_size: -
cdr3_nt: TGTGCCAGCAGCTGGGTCGAGACACCCATAAGGATTAACTATGGCTACACCTTC
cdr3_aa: CASSWVETPIRINYGYTF

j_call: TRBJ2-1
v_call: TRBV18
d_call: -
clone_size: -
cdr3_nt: TGTGCCAGCTCACCCCGGGACTCCTCTTTAGGGTTCTTC
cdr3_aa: CASSPRDSSLGFF

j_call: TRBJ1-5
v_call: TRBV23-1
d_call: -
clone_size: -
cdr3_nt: TGCGCCAGCAGTCAATCGCGGCTCCGGAGGGGTCAGCCCCAGCATTTT
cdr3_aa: CASSQSRLRRGQPQHF

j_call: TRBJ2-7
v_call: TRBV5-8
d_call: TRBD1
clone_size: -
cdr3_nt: TGTGCCAGCAGCCGACGGACAGGGGGCTCGGGCGAGCAGTACTTC
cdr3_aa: CASSRRTGGSGEQYF

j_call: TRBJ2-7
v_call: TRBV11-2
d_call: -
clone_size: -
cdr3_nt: TGTGCCAGCAGCTTAGACAGGGGGGCCTACGAGCAGTACTTC
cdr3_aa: CASSLDRGAYEQYF

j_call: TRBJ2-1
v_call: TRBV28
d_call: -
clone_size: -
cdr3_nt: TGTGCCAGCAGTTTAACAGAGAATGAGCAGTTCTTC
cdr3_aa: CASSLTENEQFF

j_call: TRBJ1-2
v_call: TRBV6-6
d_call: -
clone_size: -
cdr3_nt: TGTGCCAGCAGATCCCCGAACGATAACTATGGCTACACCTTC
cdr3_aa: CASRSPNDNYGYTF

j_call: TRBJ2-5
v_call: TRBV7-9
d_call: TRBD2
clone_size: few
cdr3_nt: TGTGCCAGCAGCCCCGGGGGGGGCCAAGAGACCCAGTACTTC
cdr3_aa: CASSPGGGQETQYF

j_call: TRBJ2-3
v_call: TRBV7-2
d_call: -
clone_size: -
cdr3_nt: TGTGCCAGCAGCCGAGTCGGGGCCAGCACAGATACGCAGTATTTT
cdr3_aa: CASSRVGASTDTQYF

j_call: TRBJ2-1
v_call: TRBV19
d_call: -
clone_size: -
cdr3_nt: TGTGCCAGTAGTATCCGGGATTACAATGAGCAGTTCTTC
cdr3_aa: CASSIRDYNEQFF

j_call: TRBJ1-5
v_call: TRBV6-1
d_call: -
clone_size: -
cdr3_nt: TGTGCCAGCAGTGAGTTGATAATTTATGATCAGCCCCAGCATTTT
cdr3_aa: CASSELIIYDQPQHF

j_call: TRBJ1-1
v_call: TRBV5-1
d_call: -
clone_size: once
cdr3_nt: TGCGCCAGCAGCTTCCTCGGACTCCTAAGGGGGAACACTGAAGCTTTCTTT
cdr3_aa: CASSFLGLLRGNTEAFF

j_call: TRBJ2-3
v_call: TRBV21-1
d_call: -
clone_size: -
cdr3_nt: TGTGCCAGCAGCAAAGGATCTAGCGGGAGTTGGGCAGATACGCAGTATTTT
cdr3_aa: CASSKGSSGSWADTQYF

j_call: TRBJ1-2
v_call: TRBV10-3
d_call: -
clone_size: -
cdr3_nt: TGTGCCATCAGTGACTGGGAAGCCGATGGCTACACCTTC
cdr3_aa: CAISDWEADGYTF

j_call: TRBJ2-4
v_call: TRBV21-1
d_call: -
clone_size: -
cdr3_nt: TGTGCCAGCAGCAAAGTGGAAGGGTCGGCCAAAAACATTCAGTACTTC
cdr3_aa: CASSKVEGSAKNIQYF

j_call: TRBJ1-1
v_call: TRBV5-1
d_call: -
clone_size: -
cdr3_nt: TGCGCCAGCAGCGTTGGTGGCATGAACACTGAAGCTTTCTTT
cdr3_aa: CASSVGGMNTEAFF

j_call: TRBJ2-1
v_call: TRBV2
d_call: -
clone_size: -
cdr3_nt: TGTGCCAGCAGCCCAGCGGAGGGGGATGAGCAGTTCTTC
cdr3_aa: CASSPAEGDEQFF

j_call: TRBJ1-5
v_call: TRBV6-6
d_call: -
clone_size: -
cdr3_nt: TGTGCCAGCAGTTACTCTGGGGGGGTACAGCCCCAGCATTTT
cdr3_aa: CASSYSGGVQPQHF

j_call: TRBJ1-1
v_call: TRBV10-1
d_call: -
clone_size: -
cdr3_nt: TGCGCCAGCAGTGAGTCGTCTAACACTGAAGCTTTCTTT
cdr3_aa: CASSESSNTEAFF

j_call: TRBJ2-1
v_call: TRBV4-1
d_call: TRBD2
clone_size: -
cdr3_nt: TGCGCCAGCAGCCCGACTAGCGGGGCATACAATGAGCAGTTCTTC
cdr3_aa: CASSPTSGAYNEQFF

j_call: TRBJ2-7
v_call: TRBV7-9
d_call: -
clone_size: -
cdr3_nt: TGTGCCAGCAGCCAGGCGGGCAGGGAGGAAGGCTACGAGCAGTACTTC
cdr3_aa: CASSQAGREEGYEQYF

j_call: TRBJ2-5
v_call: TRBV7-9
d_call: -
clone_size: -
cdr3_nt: TGTGCCAGCAGCTTAGTCGGGACATTCATAGAGACCCAGTACTTC
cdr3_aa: CASSLVGTFIETQYF